This T cell receptor (beta chain) stems from a study of OX40 agonist ivuxolimab in advanced cancers. About the research overall: The dose-escalation cohort had hepatocellular carcinoma, melanoma, renal cell or head and neck cancer. A mean age of approximately 58 years, range about 20 to 90, was recorded, and roughly 80% were male.

This CDR3 has 13 amino acids. Germline-derived CDR1 and CDR2 are MNHEY and SMNVEV (reference sequence). V lost 5 bases and J lost 7, with 15 bases in between. This clone appeared a single time. TCRdb's table, derived via immunoSEQ multiplex PCR, lists solely in-frame clones and lacks some. The sample contains 70,000 or so clones, about 92% of which appear only once. The receptor's source is an adult with an advanced solid tumor such as melanoma, head and neck, liver or kidney cancer. The material was CD4+ or CD8+ T cells sorted from blood, obtained in a trial of the OX40 agonist ivuxolimab. V usage is TRBV27 and J usage is TRBJ2-7; no firm D call. Written as DNA, the CDR3 is TGTGCCAGCAGTCCATCAGGTCCCGGTGAGCAGTACTTC. This translates into CASSPSGPGEQYF.